These 16 T cell receptor beta chains were sequenced from one sample in a study of blood T cell repertoires in COVID-19 (dated by TCRdb to 2018 to 2021). The receptor library was made with the immunoSEQ multiplex PCR assay. TCRdb took this table from immuneACCESS and kept in-frame rearrangements with V and J called. Such tables lack part of the clones; where checked against another copy, unresolved V genes explain under half of the gap, and the rest is unexplained. The sample records approximately 230,000 clones, 70% to 90% of which are singletons. The ten largest clones represent around 2% of the sample. Source material: peripheral blood. The receptors come from a man under 40 who had recovered from COVID-19.

The sample holds one count of this clone. This chain uses TRBV27 with TRBJ2-5; perhaps TRBD2 as D (5 bases). V shed 1 base and J shed 1 base, with 13 bases lying between them. CDR1 MNHEY and CDR2 SMNVEV come from the germline V gene (reference sequence). This CDR3 has 16 amino acids. The CDR3 DNA is TGTGCCAGCAGTTTATTCCCGACGGACTCCCAAGAGACCCAGTACTTC. It specifies CASSLFPTDSQETQYF.

The chain couples TRBV7-2 to TRBJ2-3; D gene unclear. The ends were cut back, 5 bases at V and 1 base at J, with 19 bases in the middle. CDR1 and CDR2 (germline): SGHTA, FQGNSA. The CDR3 spans 17 residues. CDR3 sequence reads: CASSRRPLPQRTDTQYF. CDR3 DNA sequence: TGTGCCAGCAGCAGACGACCCCTTCCACAGCGCACAGATACGCAGTATTTT.

DNA for the CDR3: TGTGCCAGCAGTTTCGGTTTTAGTCGGAACACTGAAGCTTTCTTT. Residues: CASSFGFSRNTEAFF. This chain uses TRBV27 with TRBJ1-1; no reliable D call. CDR1 MNHEY and CDR2 SMNVEV come from the germline V gene (reference sequence). V gave up 3 bases and J gave up 1 base, with 12 bases separating them. The CDR3 is 15 amino acids.

The gene calls are TRBV7-9 and TRBJ2-2; 7 positions agree with TRBD1. The CDR3 runs to 16 residues. With 1 base clipped from V and 7 bases from J, the junction kept 9 bases outside the gene matches. The V gene's germline CDR1 is SEHNR and CDR2 FQNEAQ (reference sequence). CDR3 in DNA: TGTGCCAGCAGCTTAGGGGCGGACAGGTACGACGGGGAGCTGTTTTTT. Translating it yields CASSLGADRYDGELFF.

The chain employs TRBV6-5 and TRBJ1-5, with 7 bases matching TRBD1. The CDR3 is 13 amino acids. The V gene end was trimmed by 11 bases and the J gene end by 2 bases; junction bases not matched to a gene: 6. Germline lookup yields CDR1 MNHEY and CDR2 SVGAGI. CDR3 bases: TGTGCCGGCACAGGGGTAGGCAATCAGCCCCAGCATTTT. Its translation: CAGTGVGNQPQHF.

The chain joins TRBV9 to TRBJ2-3; 12 nucleotides line up with TRBD2. Germline loops: CDR1 SGDLS, CDR2 YYNGEE. V dropped 3 bases and J dropped 6; count of bases not matched to a gene: 5. The CDR3 is 15 amino acids. The CDR3 sequence is CASSAPSGGVDTQYF. CDR3 nucleotide sequence: TGTGCCAGCAGCGCACCTAGCGGGGGGGTGGATACGCAGTATTTT.

V and J are TRBV19 and TRBJ2-5; the D is unclear. CDR1 is LNHDA, CDR2 SQIVND, per germline (reference sequence). V lost 6 bases to trimming and J lost 5 bases, with 10 bases between them. The CDR3 length is 12 residues. CDR3: CASRDLDETQYF. CDR3 in DNA: TGTGCCAGTAGAGATTTAGATGAGACCCAGTACTTC.

This chain uses TRBV5-4 with TRBJ1-2; no clear D. There are 14 residues in the CDR3. Between the trimmed V and J ends, which lost 0 bases and 4 bases, there was a span of 10 bases. Germline-derived CDR1 and CDR2 are SGHNT and YYREEE (reference sequence). DNA for the CDR3: TGTGCCAGCAGCTTGGATACACCGATCTATGGCTACACCTTC. This codes for CASSLDTPIYGYTF.

This chain connects TRBV6-5 to TRBJ2-3, with D perhaps matching TRBD1 (6 bases). The CDR3 has 15 residues. Germline CDR1 reads MNHEY; CDR2 reads SVGAGI. The V end lost 2 bases, the J end lost 0 bases, and 9 bases lay between the germline ends. CDR3 sequence: CASSYGDTSTDTQYF. The CDR3 region has the DNA TGTGCCAGCAGTTACGGGGACACTAGCACAGATACGCAGTATTTT.

V gene TRBV24-1 combines with J gene TRBJ1-2; perhaps TRBD1 as D (5 bases). V shed 9 bases and J shed 4 bases, with 11 bases lying between them. CDR1 KGHDR and CDR2 SFDVKD come from the germline V gene. This CDR3 comprises 12 residues. CDR3 region: CATFDRIYGYTF. CDR3 DNA: TGTGCCACCTTTGACAGAATCTATGGCTACACCTTC.

V is TRBV6-4 and J is TRBJ2-2; D is unclear. V was cut by 7 bases and J by 6 bases, with 12 bases left in between. CDR1 and CDR2 from the germline V gene are MRHNA and SNTAGT. The CDR3 contains 13 residues. CDR3 bases: TGTGCCAGCACCAATACATTGGCCGGGGAGCTGTTTTTT. Its protein product is CASTNTLAGELFF.

The chain uses TRBV7-2 and TRBJ2-4, with TRBD2 as a possible D gene (6 bases). This CDR3 contains 17 residues. Trimming left V 5 bases short and J 2 bases short, with 19 bases between. Germline V lookup: CDR1 SGHTA, CDR2 FQGNSA. Here the CDR3 DNA reads TGTGCCAGCAGCCTAGACGCGGCTAGCGTTACCAAAAACATTCAGTACTTC. Its protein product is CASSLDAASVTKNIQYF.

The V call is TRBV27, the J call TRBJ1-2, with 9 positions matching TRBD1. There are 13 residues in the CDR3. The trim removed 6 bases at V and 7 bases at J, leaving 6 bases unmatched. Germline loops: CDR1 MNHEY, CDR2 SMNVEV (reference sequence). The CDR3 sequence: CASRPTGGLGYTF. DNA for the CDR3: TGTGCCAGCAGACCGACAGGGGGGCTTGGCTACACCTTC.

As to this clone: At one boundary the junction diverges from the germline segment, which might be a read error. The J gene is TRBJ2-1, the V gene TRBV4-1, with 8 bases aligning to TRBD1. Germline CDR1 and CDR2: MGHRA and YSYEKL. CDR3 length equals 21 residues. This CDR3 is CASSQGSGGQVRITSYNEQFF. The CDR3 DNA reads as TGCGCCAGCAGTCAAGGGTCAGGGGGCCAGGTCCGAATAACCTCCTACAATGAGCAGTTCTTC.

This clone was observed once. The chain has TRBV19 and TRBJ1-2; 9 bases are shared with TRBD1. The CDR3 extends over 15 amino acids. The J segment lost 6 bases and the V segment lost 4 bases, leaving 9 bases of the junction unmatched. Germline lookup yields CDR1 LNHDA and CDR2 SQIVND (reference sequence). As DNA, the CDR3 is TGTGCCAGTAGTACGGTTACAGGGGGCTCCCATGGCTACACCTTC. Its protein product is CASSTVTGGSHGYTF. The full variable domain, with the rest looked up from reference TRBV19 and TRBJ1-2, is DGGITQSPKYLFRKEGQNVTLSCEQNLNHDAMYWYRQDPGQGLRLIYYSQIVNDFQKGDIAEGYSVSREKKESFPLTVTSAQKNPTAFYLCASSTVTGGSHGYTFGSGTRLTVV.

CDR3 nucleotides: TGTGCCAGCAGCGTATCCGGGGGGCTTGGCTACACCTTC. Its translation: CASSVSGGLGYTF. This sequence joins TRBV9 and TRBJ1-2; a possible D gene is TRBD1 (6 bases). Germline lookup yields CDR1 SGDLS and CDR2 YYNGEE. Trimming cost V 1 base and J 7 bases, with 11 bases left between them. The CDR3 covers 13 residues. Together with reference TRBV9 and TRBJ1-2, the CDR3 gives the full variable domain: DSGVTQTPKHLITATGQRVTLRCSPRSGDLSVYWYQQSLDQGLQFLIQYYNGEERAKGNILERFSAQQFPDLHSELNLSSLELGDSALYFCASSVSGGLGYTFGSGTRLTVV.